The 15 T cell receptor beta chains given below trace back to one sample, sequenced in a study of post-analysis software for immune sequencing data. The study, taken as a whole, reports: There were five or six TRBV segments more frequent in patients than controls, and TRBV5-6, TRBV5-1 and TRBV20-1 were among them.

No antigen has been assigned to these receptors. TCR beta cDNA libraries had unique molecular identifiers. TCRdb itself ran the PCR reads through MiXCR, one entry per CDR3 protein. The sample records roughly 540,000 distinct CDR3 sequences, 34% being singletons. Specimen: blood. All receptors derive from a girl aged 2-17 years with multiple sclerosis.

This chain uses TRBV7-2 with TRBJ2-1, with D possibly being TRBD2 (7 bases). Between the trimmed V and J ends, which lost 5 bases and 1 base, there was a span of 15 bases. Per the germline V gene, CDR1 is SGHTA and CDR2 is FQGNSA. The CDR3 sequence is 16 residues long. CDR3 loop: CASSRGGGWSYNEQFF. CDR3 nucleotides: TGTGCCAGCAGCAGGGGGGGTGGATGGTCCTACAATGAGCAGTTCTTC.

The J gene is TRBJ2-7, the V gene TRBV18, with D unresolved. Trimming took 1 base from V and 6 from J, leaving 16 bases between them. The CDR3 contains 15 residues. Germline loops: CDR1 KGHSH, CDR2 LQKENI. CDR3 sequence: CASSPQPLVAREQYF. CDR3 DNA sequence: TGTGCCAGCTCACCACAGCCGCTAGTCGCCCGCGAGCAGTACTTC. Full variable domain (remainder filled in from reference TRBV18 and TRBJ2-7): NAGVMQNPRHLVRRRGQEARLRCSPMKGHSHVYWYRQLPEEGLKFMVYLQKENIIDESGMPKERFSAEFPKEGPSILRIQQVVRGDSAAYFCASSPQPLVAREQYFGPGTRLTVT.

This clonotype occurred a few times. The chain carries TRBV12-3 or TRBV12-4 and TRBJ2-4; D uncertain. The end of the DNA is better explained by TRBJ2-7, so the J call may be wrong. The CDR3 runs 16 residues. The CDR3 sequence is CASSLRAKRWYYEQYF. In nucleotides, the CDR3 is TGTGCCAGCTCTTTACGCGCGAAACGGTGGTACTACGAGCAGTACTTC.

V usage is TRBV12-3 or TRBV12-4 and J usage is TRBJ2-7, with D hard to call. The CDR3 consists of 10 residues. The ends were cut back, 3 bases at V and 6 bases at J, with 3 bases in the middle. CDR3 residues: CASSLSEQYF. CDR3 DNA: TGTGCCAGCAGTTTGTCCGAGCAGTACTTC.

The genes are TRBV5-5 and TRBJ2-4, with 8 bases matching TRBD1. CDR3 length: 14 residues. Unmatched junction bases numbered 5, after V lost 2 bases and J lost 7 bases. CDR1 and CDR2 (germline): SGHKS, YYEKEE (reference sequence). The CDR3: CASSLPNRGNIQYF. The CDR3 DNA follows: TGTGCCAGCAGCTTACCGAACAGGGGGAACATTCAGTACTTC.

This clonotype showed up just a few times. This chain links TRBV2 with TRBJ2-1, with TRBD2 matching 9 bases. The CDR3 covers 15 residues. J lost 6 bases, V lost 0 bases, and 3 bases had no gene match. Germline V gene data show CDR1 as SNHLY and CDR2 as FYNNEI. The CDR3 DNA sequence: TGTGCCAGCAGTGAAGCGCAACTAGCGGGCAATGAGCAGTTCTTC. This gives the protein CASSEAQLAGNEQFF.

CDR3 residues: CASSIAGLAYGYTF. CDR3 sequence (DNA): TGTGCCAGCAGCATCGCCGGTTTGGCCTATGGCTACACCTTC. This sequence joins TRBV13 and TRBJ1-2; D is ambiguous. V was shortened by 5 bases and J by 4 bases, with 14 bases between the two germline ends. The CDR3 is 14 amino acids. CDR1 is PRHDT, CDR2 FYEKMQ, per germline (reference sequence).

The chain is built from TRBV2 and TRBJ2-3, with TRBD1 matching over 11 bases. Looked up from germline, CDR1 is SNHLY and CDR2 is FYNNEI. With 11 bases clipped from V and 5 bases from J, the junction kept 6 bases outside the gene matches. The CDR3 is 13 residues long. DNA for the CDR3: TGTGCCCTCCGGGACAGGGGGGTAGATACGCAGTATTTT. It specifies CALRDRGVDTQYF.

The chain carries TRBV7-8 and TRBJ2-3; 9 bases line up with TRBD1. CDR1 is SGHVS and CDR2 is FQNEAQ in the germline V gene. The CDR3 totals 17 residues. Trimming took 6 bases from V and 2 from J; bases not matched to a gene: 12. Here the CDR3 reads CASRRARDREFTDTQYF. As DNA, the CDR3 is TGTGCCAGCAGACGAGCCCGGGACAGGGAGTTCACAGATACGCAGTATTTT. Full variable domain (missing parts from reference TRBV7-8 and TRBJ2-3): GAGVSQSPRYKVAKRGQDVALRCDPISGHVSLFWYQQALGQGPEFLTYFQNEAQLDKSGLPSDRFFAERPEGSVSTLKIQRTQQEDSAVYLCASRRARDREFTDTQYFGPGTRLTVL.

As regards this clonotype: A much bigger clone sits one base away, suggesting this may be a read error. The CDR3 sequence is CATRWTRRGPGANVLTF. DNA of the CDR3: TGTGCCACCAGGTGGACAAGACGAGGCCCTGGGGCCAACGTCCTGACTTTC. V is TRBV15 and J is TRBJ2-6; maybe TRBD1 (5 bases). The CDR3 is made up of 17 amino acids. Germline-derived CDR1 and CDR2 are LNHNV and YYDKDF (reference sequence). Trimming shortened V by 6 bases and J by 2 bases, and 17 bases separated the two germline ends.

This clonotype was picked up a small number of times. In DNA form, the CDR3 reads TGTGCCAGCAGCCCAAGGGGCGTAAACACTGAAGCTTTCTTT. Its translation: CASSPRGVNTEAFF. The rearrangement uses TRBV4-2 and TRBJ1-1; TRBD1 might be the D (5 bases). CDR1 and CDR2 (germline): LGHNA, YNFKEQ. This CDR3 is built from 14 residues. The V end lost 4 bases, the J end lost 2 bases, and 11 bases lay between the germline ends.

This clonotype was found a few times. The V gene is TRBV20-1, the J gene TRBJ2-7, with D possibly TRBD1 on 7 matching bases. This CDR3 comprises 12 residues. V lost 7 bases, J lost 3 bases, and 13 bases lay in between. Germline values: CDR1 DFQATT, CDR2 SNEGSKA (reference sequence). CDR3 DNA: TGCAGTGTGGGCAGGGGGGACTACGAGCAGTACTTC. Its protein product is CSVGRGDYEQYF.

The CDR3: CASSQERAQGADTQYF. The CDR3 nucleotides are TGTGCCAGCAGCCAAGAACGGGCACAGGGGGCAGATACGCAGTATTTT. The chain is built from TRBV4-2 and TRBJ2-3; TRBD1 matches at 8 bases. CDR1 LGHNA and CDR2 YNFKEQ come from the germline V gene. The length of the CDR3 is 16 residues. Trimming took 0 bases from V and 4 from J; bases not matched to a gene: 6.

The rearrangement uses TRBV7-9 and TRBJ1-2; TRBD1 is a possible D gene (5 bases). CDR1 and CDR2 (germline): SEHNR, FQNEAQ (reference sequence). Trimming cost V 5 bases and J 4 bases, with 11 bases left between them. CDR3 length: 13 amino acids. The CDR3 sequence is CASSPDKAYGYTF. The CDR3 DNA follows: TGTGCCAGCAGCCCGGACAAGGCCTATGGCTACACCTTC. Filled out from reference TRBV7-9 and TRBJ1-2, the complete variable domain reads DTGVSQNPRHKITKRGQNVTFRCDPISEHNRLYWYRQTLGQGPEFLTYFQNEAQLEKSRLLSDRFSAERPKGSFSTLEIQRTEQGDSAMYLCASSPDKAYGYTFGSGTRLTVV.

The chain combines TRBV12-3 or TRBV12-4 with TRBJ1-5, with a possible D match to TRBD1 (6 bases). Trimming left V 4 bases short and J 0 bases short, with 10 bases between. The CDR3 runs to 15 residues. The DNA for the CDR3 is TGTGCCAGCAGTTCAGGGGCCCATAGCAATCAGCCCCAGCATTTT. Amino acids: CASSSGAHSNQPQHF.